The rows below give T cell receptor beta chains drawn from one sample of a study of blood T cell repertoires in COVID-19. Clones were sequenced by immunoSEQ multiplex PCR, and TCRdb holds only the in-frame ones, with some missing. The profile shows roughly 330,000 clones, 87% of them singletons. Input material: PBMCs or T cells enriched from blood (not recorded which). These receptors originate from a woman aged 25 to 39 who had recovered from COVID-19. Each CDR3 is given with its conserved first and last residue.

V gene	CDR3 protein
TRBV5-4	CASVSSSSSTDTQYF
TRBV28	CASNRAGGGGYTF
TRBV5-1	CASRGYKRDREEREQFF
TRBV2	CASRTGGGGAGDTQYF
TRBV6-5	CASSYADSLNYGYTF
TRBV28	CASSSPGTARETQYF
TRBV7-3	CASSSKMRTGETGELFF
TRBV7-2	CASSLEGGRAYGYTF
TRBV6-6	CASSYSGLAGIEQYF
TRBV28	CASSWGTSGYGYTF
TRBV28	CASKPSPVGAATNEKLFF
TRBV10-3	CATRRQGMGAGTYEQYF
TRBV4-1	CASSQAGGHVNEQFF
TRBV6-5	CASSRRAGNQPQHF
TRBV6-5	CASSYGTGGYEQYF
TRBV3-1/TRBV3-2	CASSRAGAGNTIYF
TRBV25-1	CASSTPGTSGLFF
TRBV4-3	CASSQSGWETQYF
TRBV7-9	CASSLARFGGYTF
TRBV9	CASSVSGLAGYNEQFF
TRBV19	CASMDRGDTGELFF
TRBV5-1	CASSWGQAGTQTQYF
TRBV10-3	CAISEGRHFEAFF
TRBV13	CASSLGRAGDWETQYF
TRBV6-5	CASSYSTGPYEQYF
TRBV6-1	CASSDQSSSPQHF
TRBV19	CASSEPGQLYNEQFF
TRBV6-5	CASSYSGTGIYGYTF
TRBV3-1/TRBV3-2	CASSHSDRGQGETQYF
TRBV9	CASSVASSPGFGETQYF
TRBV4-3	CASSQEGKASGGGTDTQYF
TRBV2	CASSLQSYEQYF
TRBV2	CASGRTGGTYEQYF
TRBV13	CASSLLSGELFF
TRBV24-1	CATSDLSGGTDTQYF
TRBV5-1	CASSRGGQTYEQYF
TRBV27	CASSSRGLGGAQHF
TRBV4-3	CASSLGGNGYTF
TRBV9	CASSALGGGTLNSPLHF